The present T cell receptor beta chain was sequenced within a study of breast tumors, draining lymph nodes, adjacent tissues. V shed 0 bases and J shed 6 bases, with 18 bases lying between them. This CDR3 spans 16 amino acids. From germline, CDR1 is DFQATT and CDR2 SNEGSKA (reference sequence). This clonotype occurred many times. A much larger clone differs by one base, so this may be a read error. TCRdb re-called the multiplex PCR reads through MiXCR, storing one row per CDR3 protein. Here the sample spans under 250,000 distinct CDR3 sequences, 32% being singletons. The lymph nodes were axillary draining lymph nodes from breast cancer patients.

This clonotype was obtained from a female donor with breast cancer. Some clones in this sample may be carry-over from other donors' samples. The source material was axillary lymph node tissue. The V gene is TRBV20-1, the J gene TRBJ1-5; D not certain. The CDR3 spells CSARDGFNKARQPQHF. As DNA, the CDR3 is TGCAGTGCTAGAGATGGGTTTAATAAGGCTCGTCAGCCCCAGCATTTT.